These 5 T cell receptor beta chains came from one sample sequenced in a study of control samples from healthy donors and cancer patients. The repertoire was sequenced with immunoSEQ multiplex PCR; TCRdb's copy has only in-frame clones and lacks some. The sample contains roughly 150,000 clones, 80% to 90% of which appear only once. The sample was blood. The receptors were gathered from a man between 18 and 35 years old in good health.

V is TRBV6-2 or TRBV6-3 and J is TRBJ1-1, with TRBD1 matching over 7 bases. CDR1 is MNHEY and CDR2 is SVGEGT in the germline V gene. V dropped 4 bases and J dropped 0; count of bases not matched to a gene: 5. CDR3 length: 15 residues. The CDR3 DNA is TGTGCCAGCAGTTTGCCACAGGGGATGAACACTGAAGCTTTCTTT. Protein sequence: CASSLPQGMNTEAFF.

The rearrangement links TRBV7-2 to TRBJ1-2; a weak D match, TRBD1 (5 bases). Trimming removed 2 bases from V and 8 bases from J, with 18 bases in between. Germline-derived CDR1 and CDR2 are SGHTA and FQGNSA. CDR3 size: 15 residues. CDR3 sequence reads: CASSLSLGRGTGYTF. The CDR3 nucleotides are TGTGCCAGCAGCTTAAGTCTAGGTCGCGGGACCGGCTACACCTTC.

This CDR3 is CASSLSPSASNEQFF. CDR3 bases: TGTGCCAGCAGCTTAAGTCCTAGCGCGTCCAATGAGCAGTTCTTC. The gene calls are TRBV7-9 and TRBJ2-1; a weak D match, TRBD2 (6 bases). CDR1 is SEHNR and CDR2 is FQNEAQ in the germline V gene (reference sequence). The CDR3 spans 15 residues. Trimming pared 2 bases from V and 6 bases from J, leaving 14 bases between.

V gene TRBV19 combines with J gene TRBJ2-2; no firm D call. The length of the CDR3 is 13 residues. Germline-derived CDR1 and CDR2 are LNHDA and SQIVND (reference sequence). V lost 3 bases, J lost 6 bases, and 8 bases lay in between. CDR3 in amino acids: CASSIGVSGELFF. CDR3 bases: TGTGCCAGTAGTATCGGCGTTTCCGGGGAGCTGTTTTTT.

The V call is TRBV4-3, the J call TRBJ2-2; D is perhaps TRBD2 (6 bases). Germline values: CDR1 LGHNA, CDR2 YSLEER. There are 17 residues in the CDR3. Between the trimmed V and J ends, which lost 3 bases and 3 bases, there was a span of 17 bases. CDR3 DNA: TGCGCCAGCAGCCAGGACTACAGGTGGAGAGACACCGGGGAGCTGTTTTTT. Protein sequence: CASSQDYRWRDTGELFF.